The 24 T cell receptor beta chains listed next were all sequenced from one sample in a study of CD8+ T cells in alopecia areata. Sequencing used cDNA as its template, made by extracting RNA and reverse transcribing it. Measured with immunoSEQ multiplex PCR; TCRdb has only the in-frame clones, and not every one. There are about 120,000 clones in the sample; 53% occur only once, and about 0.5% lies in the top ten. The treatment here: oral pan-JAK inhibitor, 5-10 mg twice daily. Sequenced material: CD4+ T cells sorted from blood, taken at week 4, from a patient treated with tofacitinib. Receptors were obtained from a human donor with alopecia areata.

This sequence joins TRBV29-1 and TRBJ2-1, with 12 bases identical to TRBD2. Germline lookup yields CDR1 SQVTM and CDR2 ANQGSEA. This CDR3 region has 16 residues. The CDR3 reads CTARLAGVVSYNEQFF. The CDR3 region has the DNA TGCACCGCTCGACTAGCGGGAGTGGTTTCCTACAATGAGCAGTTCTTC.

CDR3 loop: CASGLWQGRDTEAFF. The CDR3 DNA sequence: TGTGCTAGTGGTTTGTGGCAGGGTCGGGACACTGAAGCTTTCTTT. The genes are TRBV12-5 and TRBJ1-1; D perhaps matches TRBD1 (5 bases). This CDR3 region has 15 residues. Trimming removed 2 bases from V and 3 bases from J, with 13 bases in between. Germline assignment: CDR1 LGHNT and CDR2 FRNRAP.

This chain uses TRBV4-2 with TRBJ2-7, with D unresolved. This CDR3 is 12 amino acids long. Trimming removed 2 bases at V and 7 bases at J, with 9 bases between. Germline CDR1 is LGHNA and CDR2 is YNFKEQ. Written as DNA, the CDR3 is TGTGCCAGCAGCCAAATAGCCAGAGAGCAGTACTTC. Protein product: CASSQIAREQYF.

The chain carries TRBV5-1 and TRBJ2-5; D may be TRBD2 (5 bases). Deletions cut 0 bases from V and 2 bases from J, with 14 bases between. Germline CDR1 is SGHRS and CDR2 is YFSETQ. The CDR3 is made up of 16 amino acids. CDR3 residues: CASSLGGDAAQETQYF. The CDR3 DNA reads as TGCGCCAGCAGCTTGGGGGGAGATGCGGCACAAGAGACCCAGTACTTC.

The rearrangement uses TRBV6-5 and TRBJ2-7, with 7 bases that match TRBD1. From germline, CDR1 is MNHEY and CDR2 SVGAGI. The CDR3 runs to 16 residues. J gave up 3 bases and V 2 bases, and 10 bases lay outside the gene matches. CDR3 protein: CASSYGTGAEGYEQYF. The CDR3 DNA is TGTGCCAGCAGTTACGGTACAGGGGCAGAGGGCTACGAGCAGTACTTC.

J is TRBJ2-7 and V is TRBV29-1, with a possible D match to TRBD2 (5 bases). Germline assignment: CDR1 SQVTM and CDR2 ANQGSEA. The V end lost 5 bases, the J end lost 5 bases, and 19 bases lay between the germline ends. There are 14 residues in the CDR3. DNA for the CDR3: TGCAGCGTTATAAGTGTGGAGGCTCCCCACGAGCAGTACTTC. This sequence encodes CSVISVEAPHEQYF.

This clone was counted once. The genes are TRBV29-1 and TRBJ1-2; the D is unclear. The CDR3 runs 14 residues. Germline loops: CDR1 SQVTM, CDR2 ANQGSEA. Trimming pared 4 bases from V and 0 bases from J, leaving 12 bases between. CDR3 in amino acids: CSVVGRASNYGYTF. The DNA for the CDR3 is TGCAGCGTTGTAGGGAGGGCCTCTAACTATGGCTACACCTTC.

The genes are TRBV7-8 and TRBJ2-7; D is unclear. Germline CDR1 and CDR2: SGHVS and FQNEAQ. V lost 6 bases and J 5 bases, leaving 14 bases between the germline ends. The CDR3 sequence is 13 residues long. This chain's CDR3 is CASRESLGHEQYF. The CDR3 DNA reads TGTGCCAGCAGGGAGAGTCTTGGTCACGAGCAGTACTTC. The complete variable domain, with remaining parts taken from reference TRBV7-8 and TRBJ2-7, reads GAGVSQSPRYKVAKRGQDVALRCDPISGHVSLFWYQQALGQGPEFLTYFQNEAQLDKSGLPSDRFFAERPEGSVSTLKIQRTQQEDSAVYLCASRESLGHEQYFGPGTRLTVT.

This clone occurred a few times. The chain has TRBV29-1 and TRBJ1-1; D is uncertain. This CDR3 has 12 residues. Germline V gene lookup returns CDR1 SQVTM and CDR2 ANQGSEA. This CDR3 is CSSAILNTEAFF. CDR3 coding DNA: TGCAGTTCTGCTATTTTGAACACTGAAGCTTTCTTT.

This clone was counted a few times. The rearrangement uses TRBV27 and TRBJ2-5; D could derive from TRBD1 or TRBD2 (5 bases each). Germline assignment: CDR1 MNHEY and CDR2 SMNVEV (reference sequence). V was shortened by 3 bases and J by 5 bases, with 16 bases between the two germline ends. This CDR3 contains 15 residues. The DNA for the CDR3 is TGTGCCAGCAGTTTTTACACGGGGCCTCCGGAGACCCAGTACTTC. It encodes CASSFYTGPPETQYF.

The rearrangement links TRBV19 to TRBJ2-5; 7 nucleotides line up with TRBD2. CDR3 length equals 13 residues. From germline, CDR1 is LNHDA and CDR2 SQIVND (reference sequence). V gave up 9 bases and J gave up 5 bases; unmatched junction bases: 9. The CDR3 bases are TGTGCCAGCAGCCGGGGGAGGGGCGAGACCCAGTACTTC. As protein: CASSRGRGETQYF.

A few counts support this clone. The chain links TRBV6-6 to TRBJ2-7; a possible D gene is TRBD1 (5 bases). Trimming removed 7 bases at V and 4 bases at J, with 14 bases between. The CDR3 is 13 residues long. Germline-derived CDR1 and CDR2 are MNHNY and SVGAGI (reference sequence). This chain's CDR3 is CASIRSRGYEQYF. CDR3 in DNA: TGTGCCAGCATCCGCAGTAGGGGTTACGAGCAGTACTTC.

The genes are TRBV4-1 and TRBJ1-6, with no clear D. The CDR3 spans 14 residues. V dropped 5 bases and J dropped 10 bases, with 15 bases sitting between them. Per germline, CDR1 MGHRA and CDR2 YSYEKL. The CDR3 spells CASSTEGHISPLHF. As DNA, the CDR3 is TGCGCCAGCAGCACCGAAGGTCACATCTCACCCCTCCACTTT.

This chain links TRBV30 with TRBJ1-5; D not resolved. The V and J ends lost 4 bases and 1 base respectively, with 11 bases between them. Per germline, CDR1 GTSNPN and CDR2 SVGIG (reference sequence). This CDR3 is built from 14 residues. CDR3 loop: CAWNVRLSNQPQHF. In DNA, the CDR3 is TGTGCCTGGAATGTACGCCTCAGCAATCAGCCCCAGCATTTT.

This clone is a singleton in its sample. The chain's CDR3 is CASSLGPFQETQYF. The CDR3 DNA follows: TGTGCCAGCAGCTTAGGACCATTTCAAGAGACCCAGTACTTC. The rearrangement uses TRBV7-6 and TRBJ2-5; D unclear. The V gene's germline CDR1 is SGHVS and CDR2 FNYEAQ. Trimming cost V 1 base and J 2 bases, with 8 bases left between them. This CDR3 region has 14 residues.

This clone was counted a few times. The chain recombines TRBV29-1 with TRBJ1-4, with D hard to call. V was clipped by 4 bases and J by 5 bases, with 11 bases between them. CDR1 and CDR2 (germline): SQVTM, ANQGSEA. CDR3 length: 13 amino acids. As DNA, the CDR3 is TGCAGCGTTGCAAACGTCGGCAATGAAAAACTGTTTTTT. Protein sequence: CSVANVGNEKLFF.

There are a few counts of this clone. V gene TRBV20-1 combines with J gene TRBJ2-5; the D is unclear. The ends were cut back, 7 bases at V and 1 base at J, with 7 bases in the middle. The CDR3 covers 11 residues. Germline CDR1 DFQATT, CDR2 SNEGSKA (reference sequence). The CDR3 DNA follows: TGCAGTGGGGGAAGCCAAGAGACCCAGTACTTC. This sequence encodes CSGGSQETQYF.

The DNA of the CDR3 is TGCGCCAGCAGCTTGACTGTTGAGGGCACCGGGGAGCTGTTTTTT. It encodes CASSLTVEGTGELFF. The chain carries TRBV5-1 and TRBJ2-2; D may be TRBD2 (5 bases). Between the trimmed V and J ends, which lost 1 base and 4 bases, there was a span of 11 bases. CDR3 length: 15 amino acids. Germline V gene sequence: CDR1 SGHRS, CDR2 YFSETQ.

The genes are TRBV30 and TRBJ1-3; no reliable D call. V was pared by 0 bases and J by 2 bases, with 8 bases between. The CDR3 sequence is 14 residues long. CDR1 is GTSNPN and CDR2 is SVGIG in the germline V gene (reference sequence). The CDR3 coding sequence is TGTGCCTGGAGTGTATGGGCGGCTGGAAACACCATATATTTT. As protein: CAWSVWAAGNTIYF.

This clone was found a few times. V and J are TRBV29-1 and TRBJ2-3; D is uncertain. The V end lost 8 bases, the J end lost 2 bases, and 20 bases lay between the germline ends. The V gene's germline CDR1 is SQVTM and CDR2 ANQGSEA. This CDR3 spans 15 amino acids. CDR3 protein: CSSSSKAGVTDTQYF. The CDR3 region has the DNA TGCAGCTCCTCTTCCAAGGCAGGTGTCACAGATACGCAGTATTTT.

This clone was picked up one time. The chain uses TRBV30 and TRBJ1-1; 8 positions match TRBD1. Germline V lookup: CDR1 GTSNPN, CDR2 SVGIG (reference sequence). The CDR3 totals 14 residues. V gave up 1 base and J gave up 1 base; unmatched junction bases: 2. CDR3 region: CAWSAGTGNTEAFF. In DNA form, the CDR3 reads TGTGCCTGGAGTGCCGGGACAGGGAACACTGAAGCTTTCTTT. Using reference TRBV30 and TRBJ1-1 for the parts outside the CDR3, the full variable domain is SQTIHQWPATLVQPVGSPLSLECTVEGTSNPNLYWYRQAAGRGLQLLFYSVGIGQISSEVPQNLSASRPQDRQFILSSKKLLLSDSGFYLCAWSAGTGNTEAFFGQGTRLTVV.

The gene calls are TRBV2 and TRBJ2-3; maybe TRBD1 (6 bases). Per germline, CDR1 SNHLY and CDR2 FYNNEI. The CDR3 is 14 amino acids. Deletions cut 4 bases from V and 5 bases from J, with 13 bases between. The CDR3, as DNA: TGTGCCAGCAGTGCCCGGACAGCGAGAGATACGCAGTATTTT. It encodes CASSARTARDTQYF.

The chain is built from TRBV29-1 and TRBJ1-1, with D possibly matching TRBD1 (6 bases). This CDR3 has 12 residues. V was shortened by 4 bases and J by 4 bases, with 10 bases between the two germline ends. Per germline, CDR1 SQVTM and CDR2 ANQGSEA. In DNA, the CDR3 is TGCAGCGTTGGGGGGGCTACCACTGAAGCTTTCTTT. Its protein product is CSVGGATTEAFF.

The chain employs TRBV10-3 and TRBJ1-2; 8 bases map to TRBD1. Germline V gene sequence: CDR1 ENHRY, CDR2 SYGVKD. V dropped 5 bases and J dropped 4; count of bases not matched to a gene: 15. The CDR3 runs 17 residues. The CDR3 DNA follows: TGTGCCATCAGTAACCAACTTCCCGGGACAGGCCCCTATGGCTACACCTTC. Translating it yields CAISNQLPGTGPYGYTF.